Below, 21 T cell receptor beta chains from the same sample are listed, as sequenced in a study of T-cell reconstitution after alpha-beta-depleted transplantation in children (dated by TCRdb to between 2015 and 2016). Library creation used PCR. Sequencing instrument: Illumina HiSeq 2500. To normalize quantification of the TCRbeta repertoire, the TCR libraries were built with molecular barcoding that relied on unique molecular identifiers. TCRdb itself trimmed the public reads at Q25 with fastp, ran MiXCR and retained productive beta chains. Merged by CDR3 protein, the rows form single entries marked with the most common genes and DNA. In all, the sample holds about 980,000 distinct CDR3 sequences, and about 29% of those were seen once. Around 30% of the sample is in the top ten clones. The treatment or condition label here, explained by the study, means: allogeneic hematopoietic cell transplantation with graft depleted of TCRalphabeta T cells and CD19 B cells.

The specimen was PBMCs, mostly from graft donor cells, collected 360 days after TCRalphabeta/CD19-depleted stem cell transplant. Every receptor here comes from a boy in the first two years of life who had a stem cell transplant for SCID, so the T cells may come from the graft donor.

V usage is TRBV12-3 or TRBV12-4 and J usage is TRBJ2-2; 8 nucleotides line up with TRBD1. The CDR3 loop spans 16 amino acids. The trim removed 10 bases at V and 1 base at J, leaving 11 bases unmatched. For the CDR3, the DNA is TGTGCCAACACCAGAATCGGGACAGGGAACACCGGGGAGCTGTTTTTT. Translating gives CANTRIGTGNTGELFF.

The chain has TRBV4-3 and TRBJ2-3; tentatively, D is TRBD1 or TRBD2 (5 bases each). Deletions cut 0 bases from V and 0 bases from J, with 16 bases between. The germline V gene has CDR1 LGHNA and CDR2 YSLEER. The CDR3 is 18 residues long. The CDR3 loop reads CASSQDLVGVPSTDTQYF. The DNA for the CDR3 is TGCGCCAGCAGCCAAGATTTGGTGGGGGTCCCTAGCACAGATACGCAGTATTTT.

CDR3 region: CASSPSPRGGIHEQYF. The CDR3 DNA is TGTGCCAGCAGCCCCAGCCCTCGGGGGGGAATCCACGAGCAGTACTTC. The chain employs TRBV11-3 and TRBJ2-7; 8 bases match TRBD2. This CDR3 contains 16 residues. Germline assignment: CDR1 SGHNT and CDR2 YENEEA. Germline trimming cut 5 bases from V and 5 bases from J; bases unmatched to any gene: 14.

The chain employs TRBV6-1 and TRBJ2-1, with D possibly TRBD1 on 6 matching bases. Germline assignment: CDR1 MNHNS and CDR2 SASEGT. This CDR3 is 16 amino acids long. Between the trimmed V and J ends, which lost 6 bases and 4 bases, there was a span of 19 bases. CDR3 nucleotides: TGTGCCAGCAGGTCACAGGGTGAGAGGTTTTACAATGAGCAGTTCTTC. This codes for CASRSQGERFYNEQFF.

This chain links TRBV20-1 with TRBJ2-7; no reliable D call. Trimming left V 4 bases short and J 7 bases short, with 17 bases between. This CDR3 has 13 amino acids. Germline loops: CDR1 DFQATT, CDR2 SNEGSKA (reference sequence). The chain's CDR3 is CSAKSVGVGEQYF. The CDR3 DNA reads TGCAGTGCTAAATCGGTGGGCGTTGGAGAGCAGTACTTC.

This clonotype was recorded only once. The chain couples TRBV7-3 to TRBJ1-6, with 7 bases fitting TRBD1. The CDR3 totals 14 residues. Germline V gene lookup returns CDR1 SGHTA and CDR2 FQGTGA. V was clipped by 5 bases and J by 6 bases; unmatched bases: 4. The CDR3 here is CASSTTGRNSPLHF. CDR3 DNA sequence: TGTGCCAGCAGCACGACAGGGCGTAATTCACCCCTCCACTTT.

This clonotype was observed a few times. CDR3 in amino acids: CASRLAGGIPTDTQYF. In nucleotides, the CDR3 is TGTGCCAGCAGGCTAGCGGGGGGGATACCTACAGATACGCAGTATTTT. This chain joins TRBV7-2 and TRBJ2-3; 12 bases match TRBD2. Trimming at V came to 6 bases and at J to 3 bases, leaving 7 bases not matched to a gene. Germline CDR1 SGHTA, CDR2 FQGNSA. This CDR3 comprises 16 residues.

This clonotype was found a few times. This chain joins TRBV20-1 and TRBJ2-1, with 7 positions matching TRBD2. CDR1 DFQATT and CDR2 SNEGSKA come from the germline V gene (reference sequence). The CDR3 sequence is 13 residues long. With V trimmed by 6 bases and J by 7 bases, 9 bases remained unmatched. The CDR3 is CSAPGLVGNEQFF. The CDR3 DNA follows: TGCAGTGCGCCCGGACTAGTTGGGAATGAGCAGTTCTTC.

This clonotype was seen a few times. The chain combines TRBV15 with TRBJ2-7; D tentatively reads TRBD1 or TRBD2 (5 bases each). The germline CDR1 and CDR2 sequences are LNHNV and YYDKDF (reference sequence). Trimming shortened V by 9 bases and J by 2 bases, and 14 bases separated the two germline ends. The CDR3 totals 13 residues. The CDR3 sequence is CATAVGTTYEQYF. The CDR3 DNA is TGTGCCACAGCAGTGGGGACGACCTACGAGCAGTACTTC.

This clonotype was recorded a few times. The chain couples TRBV6-1 to TRBJ1-3; 7 bases are a match to TRBD1. CDR3 size: 17 residues. V lost 5 bases to trimming and J lost 2 bases; unmatched junction nucleotides: 12. Germline V gene data show CDR1 as MNHNS and CDR2 as SASEGT. This CDR3 is CASSTLETGITGNTIYF. The CDR3 coding sequence is TGTGCCAGCAGTACCCTCGAGACAGGGATTACTGGAAACACCATATATTTT.

The gene calls are TRBV5-1 and TRBJ2-7; D gene uncertain. The CDR3 totals 14 residues. V dropped 3 bases and J dropped 1 base, with 11 bases sitting between them. Per germline, CDR1 SGHRS and CDR2 YFSETQ. The CDR3 reads CASSSPQGSYEQYF. The CDR3 DNA reads as TGCGCCAGCAGCTCCCCCCAAGGGTCCTACGAGCAGTACTTC.

This clonotype has a handful of counts. The genes are TRBV15 and TRBJ1-1; D is uncertain. The CDR3 sequence is 13 residues long. The germline V and J ends were trimmed by 5 bases and 4 bases, with 11 bases remaining between them. The germline gives CDR1 LNHNV, CDR2 YYDKDF (reference sequence). The CDR3 loop reads CATSLDRLTEAFF. DNA for the CDR3: TGTGCCACCAGCTTAGACCGTCTCACTGAAGCTTTCTTT. The whole variable domain, remainder taken from reference TRBV15 and TRBJ1-1, is DAMVIQNPRYQVTQFGKPVTLSCSQTLNHNVMYWYQQKSSQAPKLLFHYYDKDFNNEADTPDNFQSRRPNTSFCFLDIRSPGLGDTAMYLCATSLDRLTEAFFGQGTRLTVV.

There are a few counts of this clonotype. The chain is built from TRBV5-1 and TRBJ2-1; D not resolved. Germline lookup yields CDR1 SGHRS and CDR2 YFSETQ. V lost 5 bases to trimming and J lost 4 bases, with 13 bases between them. This CDR3 has 14 residues. CDR3 loop: CASRGGTLYNEQFF. The CDR3 DNA reads as TGCGCCAGCAGGGGCGGAACTTTGTACAATGAGCAGTTCTTC.

J is TRBJ2-5 and V is TRBV12-3 or TRBV12-4; 8 bases are shared with TRBD1. The CDR3 sequence is 15 residues long. V shed 5 bases and J 2 bases; nucleotides not matched to a gene: 7. For the CDR3, the DNA is TGTGCCAGCAGTACCCGCACAGGGGGACAAGAGACCCAGTACTTC. Translation gives CASSTRTGGQETQYF.

This clonotype was seen a few times. The chain joins TRBV4-1 to TRBJ2-7; a weak D match, TRBD2 (5 bases). Per the germline V gene, CDR1 is MGHRA and CDR2 is YSYEKL. This CDR3 contains 12 residues. Trimming removed 4 bases from V and 7 bases from J, with 11 bases in between. The chain's CDR3 is CASSPNPGEQYF. Here the CDR3 DNA reads TGCGCCAGCAGCCCGAATCCGGGAGAGCAGTACTTC.

As concerns this clonotype: One base away lies a much larger clone, so this may be a sequencing read error. CDR3 residues: CASSSASYNEQFF. The DNA of the CDR3 is TGCGCCAGCAGCTCCGCTTCCTACAATGAGCAGTTCTTC. The gene calls are TRBV5-1 and TRBJ2-1, with unresolved D. The germline V gene encodes CDR1 SGHRS and CDR2 YFSETQ. The germline V and J ends were trimmed by 3 bases and 1 base, with 5 bases remaining between them. This CDR3 comprises 13 residues.

This chain uses TRBV5-1 with TRBJ2-5; a possible D gene is TRBD2 (5 bases). The CDR3 contains 14 residues. CDR1 SGHRS and CDR2 YFSETQ come from the germline V gene. The V and J ends lost 4 bases and 1 base respectively, with 11 bases between them. The CDR3 loop reads CASSVSSGQETQYF. Written as DNA, the CDR3 is TGCGCCAGCAGCGTTTCCAGCGGCCAAGAGACCCAGTACTTC.

The chain employs TRBV20-1 and TRBJ1-1, with a tentative D call TRBD1 (6 bases). CDR1 and CDR2 from the germline V gene are DFQATT and SNEGSKA (reference sequence). V lost 0 bases to trimming and J lost 0 bases, with 14 bases between them. The CDR3 loop spans 16 amino acids. The chain's CDR3 is CSARDRATGMNTEAFF. The CDR3 bases are TGCAGTGCTAGAGATCGAGCGACAGGCATGAACACTGAAGCTTTCTTT.

This clonotype was recorded at least ten times. The chain combines TRBV20-1 with TRBJ2-3, with unresolved D. The V and J ends lost 3 bases and 2 bases respectively, with 12 bases between them. The CDR3 length is 14 residues. The V gene's germline CDR1 is DFQATT and CDR2 SNEGSKA (reference sequence). The CDR3 sequence is CSARGLRYTDTQYF. Here the CDR3 DNA reads TGCAGTGCTAGGGGCTTAAGGTACACAGATACGCAGTATTTT.

This chain links TRBV6-1 with TRBJ2-3, with D unresolved. Germline values: CDR1 MNHNS, CDR2 SASEGT. V lost 0 bases and J lost 2, with 15 bases in between. The CDR3 sequence is 17 residues long. CDR3 loop: CASSEAPWTDSTDTQYF. The CDR3 coding sequence is TGTGCCAGCAGTGAAGCTCCCTGGACGGATTCCACAGATACGCAGTATTTT.

This clonotype was counted a few times. This chain uses TRBV11-2 with TRBJ1-6; D is possibly TRBD1 (6 bases). Germline V lookup: CDR1 SGHAT, CDR2 FQNNGV. Trimming took off 6 bases at V and 6 bases at J, with 15 bases between the two ends. CDR3 length: 15 amino acids. CDR3 loop: CASRGLTGTNSPLHF. CDR3 in DNA: TGTGCCAGCAGGGGCCTGACAGGCACTAATTCACCCCTCCACTTT. Using reference TRBV11-2 and TRBJ1-6 for the parts outside the CDR3, the full variable domain is EAGVAQSPRYKIIEKRQSVAFWCNPISGHATLYWYQQILGQGPKLLIQFQNNGVVDDSQLPKDRFSAERLKGVDSTLKIQPAKLEDSAVYLCASRGLTGTNSPLHFGNGTRLTVT.